The T cell receptor (beta chain) described here comes from a study of PD-1 blockade in mismatch repair-deficient tumors. Some clones are missing from TCRdb's copy, which holds only in-frame ones; the method was immunoSEQ multiplex PCR. The data hold fewer than 100,000 clones, with roughly 80% observed a single time. TCR sequencing covered a few patients who responded to pembrolizumab. This sample comprised peripheral blood, obtained 12 weeks after starting pembrolizumab. This clonotype was obtained from an adult with mismatch repair-deficient cancer.

This CDR3 is CASSREDGNSYEQYF. In DNA form, the CDR3 reads TGTGCCAGCAGCCGAGAGGACGGAAACTCCTACGAGCAGTACTTC. The rearrangement joins TRBV4-2 to TRBJ2-7; D gene ambiguous. Germline lookup yields CDR1 LGHNA and CDR2 YNFKEQ. The CDR3 length is 15 residues. Trimming removed 4 bases at V and 0 bases at J, with 13 bases between.